A single T cell receptor (beta chain) is shown here with its context. Random-hexamer reverse transcription was applied to roughly 0.5 to 1 ug RNA. TCRdb used MiXCR to reprocess the immunoSEQ multiplex PCR reads, holding one entry per CDR3 protein. The data show roughly 120,000 distinct CDR3 sequences, 90% to 95% seen once. This specimen comes from a study of CD8 T cells in Susac syndrome. There are 15 residues in the CDR3. V lost 4 bases and J lost 3; bases outside the gene matches: 9. Germline CDR1 is SGHRS and CDR2 is YFSETQ. The origin of this receptor is a human donor in good health. The chain combines TRBV5-1 with TRBJ1-1; 7 bases align to TRBD1. The sequencing sample was made of CD4+ T cells from PBMCs. The CDR3: CASSPRTGRDTEAFF. The CDR3 DNA reads TGCGCCAGCAGCCCGCGGACAGGAAGGGACACTGAAGCTTTCTTT.